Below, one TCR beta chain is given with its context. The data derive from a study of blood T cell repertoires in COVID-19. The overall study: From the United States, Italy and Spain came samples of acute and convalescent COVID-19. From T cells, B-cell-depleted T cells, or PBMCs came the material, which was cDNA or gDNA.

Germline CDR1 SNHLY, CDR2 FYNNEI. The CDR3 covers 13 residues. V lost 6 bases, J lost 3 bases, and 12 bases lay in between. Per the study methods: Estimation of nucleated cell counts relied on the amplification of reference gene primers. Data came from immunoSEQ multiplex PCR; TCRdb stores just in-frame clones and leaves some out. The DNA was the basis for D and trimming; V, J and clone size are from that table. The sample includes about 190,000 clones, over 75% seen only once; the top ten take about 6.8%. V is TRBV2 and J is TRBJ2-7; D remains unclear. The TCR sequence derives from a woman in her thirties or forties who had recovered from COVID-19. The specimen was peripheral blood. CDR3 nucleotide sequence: TGTGCCAGCAGACCCCCGGGTGGCTACGAGCAGTACTTC. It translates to CASRPPGGYEQYF.